These 27 T cell receptor beta chains came from one sample sequenced in a study of blood T cell repertoires in COVID-19. Some clones are missing from TCRdb's copy, which holds only in-frame ones; the method was immunoSEQ multiplex PCR. In the table there are about 89,000 clones, 75% to 80% of which are singletons. Specimen: peripheral blood. All receptors derive from a man between 65 and 85 years old with COVID-19, enrolled during active disease.

This clone was picked up one time. The chain recombines TRBV9 with TRBJ1-1; D is unclear. This CDR3 has 13 amino acids. Deletions cut 3 bases from V and 8 bases from J, with 14 bases between. The germline gives CDR1 SGDLS, CDR2 YYNGEE. CDR3 DNA sequence: TGTGCCAGCAGCGCCACGAGTAACTCAGAAGCTTTCTTT. The encoded protein is CASSATSNSEAFF.

The chain combines TRBV5-1 with TRBJ2-2; 8 bases agree with TRBD1. Germline V gene lookup returns CDR1 SGHRS and CDR2 YFSETQ. V lost 2 bases, J lost 1 base, and 7 bases stayed unmatched. CDR3 length equals 17 residues. The CDR3 DNA sequence: TGCGCCAGCAGCTTACCTCAGGGGGCAGTGAACACCGGGGAGCTGTTTTTT. It yields the protein CASSLPQGAVNTGELFF.

J is TRBJ1-6 and V is TRBV18, with 7 bases identical to TRBD1. CDR1 is KGHSH and CDR2 is LQKENI in the germline V gene. The CDR3 is 14 residues long. The V and J ends lost 6 bases and 6 bases, in that order; junction bases with no gene match: 5. The CDR3 DNA reads as TGTGCCAGCTCCCTTGACAGGGTTAATTCACCCCTCCACTTT. It encodes CASSLDRVNSPLHF.

This clone was counted a few times. V and J are TRBV28 and TRBJ2-7, with TRBD2 matching 8 bases. The CDR3 totals 14 residues. Germline V gene sequence: CDR1 MDHEN, CDR2 SYDVKM. The V gene end was trimmed by 5 bases and the J gene end by 5 bases; junction bases not matched to a gene: 8. Here the CDR3 DNA reads TGTGCCAGCAGTCCCCGGACTAGCAGACACGAGCAGTACTTC. Its translation: CASSPRTSRHEQYF.

To note about this clone: The sample has other DNA sequences that encode this CDR3 too. Written as DNA, the CDR3 is TGTGCCAGCAGCCAGGTTCCAGGGATGTACACTGAAGCTTTCTTT. Translated: CASSQVPGMYTEAFF. The V gene is TRBV3-1 (or the pseudogene TRBV3-2), the J gene TRBJ1-1; D is possibly TRBD1 (5 bases). CDR1 and CDR2 (germline): LGHDT, YNNKEL (reference sequence). The CDR3 length is 15 residues. V gave up 3 bases and J gave up 3 bases, with 14 bases separating them.

V and J are TRBV7-2 and TRBJ2-2, with a weak D call TRBD2 (5 bases). V lost 5 bases and J lost 4, with 11 bases in between. CDR3 length: 14 amino acids. The V gene's germline CDR1 is SGHTA and CDR2 FQGNSA. The CDR3 sequence: CASSPRGRTGELFF. The CDR3 DNA is TGTGCCAGCAGCCCACGGGGTCGCACCGGGGAGCTGTTTTTT.

This chain joins TRBV3-1 (or the pseudogene TRBV3-2) and TRBJ1-6, with 7 bases matching TRBD1. The junction had 4 bases not matched to a gene; V was cut back by 1 base and J by 10 bases. The CDR3 runs to 14 residues. Germline values: CDR1 LGHDT, CDR2 YNNKEL (reference sequence). The CDR3 protein is CASSQGTGRSPLHF. Written as DNA, the CDR3 is TGTGCCAGCAGCCAAGGGACAGGCCGGTCACCCCTCCACTTT.

The genes are TRBV5-1 and TRBJ1-2; D may be TRBD1 (5 bases). V dropped 4 bases and J dropped 7 bases, with 11 bases sitting between them. The CDR3 contains 12 residues. The germline gives CDR1 SGHRS, CDR2 YFSETQ. The CDR3 reads CASSPEGAGYTF. As DNA, the CDR3 is TGCGCCAGCAGCCCGGAAGGGGCTGGCTACACCTTC.

This chain links TRBV19 with TRBJ1-5; 9 bases are a match to TRBD1. Germline loops: CDR1 LNHDA, CDR2 SQIVND (reference sequence). V shed 2 bases, J shed 3 bases, and the junction held 5 bases outside the gene matches. The CDR3 contains 16 residues. The CDR3 DNA sequence: TGTGCCAGTAGTATAACCTGGACAGGGGACAATCAGCCCCAGCATTTT. This gives the protein CASSITWTGDNQPQHF.

This clone was seen only a few times. The chain joins TRBV7-9 to TRBJ2-5, with no clear D. The CDR3 totals 15 residues. Trimming removed 2 bases at V and 1 base at J, with 11 bases between. Germline V gene sequence: CDR1 SEHNR, CDR2 FQNEAQ (reference sequence). CDR3 sequence: CASSLNSQSQETQYF. CDR3 in DNA: TGTGCCAGCAGCTTAAATAGCCAAAGCCAAGAGACCCAGTACTTC.

The chain couples TRBV30 to TRBJ1-1; 9 positions match TRBD1. This CDR3 has 13 amino acids. CDR1 GTSNPN and CDR2 SVGIG come from the germline V gene (reference sequence). Germline trimming cut 5 bases from V and 9 bases from J; bases unmatched to any gene: 10. The DNA of the CDR3 is TGTGCCTGGGACACCGGGACAGGGCTTAAAGCTTTCTTT. Amino acids: CAWDTGTGLKAFF. Filled out from reference TRBV30 and TRBJ1-1, the complete variable domain reads SQTIHQWPATLVQPVGSPLSLECTVEGTSNPNLYWYRQAAGRGLQLLFYSVGIGQISSEVPQNLSASRPQDRQFILSSKKLLLSDSGFYLCAWDTGTGLKAFFGQGTRLTVV.

There are a few counts of this clone. The gene calls are TRBV24-1 and TRBJ2-5, with TRBD1 matching over 7 bases. In germline, CDR1 is KGHDR, CDR2 SFDVKD. This CDR3 spans 15 amino acids. J was trimmed by 2 bases and V by 4 bases; bases with no gene match: 6. DNA for the CDR3: TGTGCCACCAGTGAACATGGGACAGCTCAAGAGACCCAGTACTTC. Its translation is CATSEHGTAQETQYF.

The genes are TRBV7-9 and TRBJ2-7; 8 bases line up with TRBD1. Germline CDR1 reads SEHNR; CDR2 reads FQNEAQ (reference sequence). Trimming cost V 5 bases and J 7 bases; bases outside gene matches: 10. CDR3 size: 14 residues. This chain's CDR3 is CASSPDRTGREQYF. The CDR3 DNA reads as TGTGCCAGCAGCCCGGATAGGACAGGGAGAGAGCAGTACTTC.

This chain connects TRBV27 to TRBJ1-2; no clear D. Per germline, CDR1 MNHEY and CDR2 SMNVEV (reference sequence). The CDR3 extends over 12 amino acids. V was shortened by 6 bases and J by 8 bases, with 13 bases between the two germline ends. This CDR3 reads CASRSGIDGYTF. The DNA of the CDR3 is TGTGCCAGCAGGTCCGGGATCGACGGCTACACCTTC.

Remarks on this clone: The same CDR3 can be traced to other DNA sequences in this sample. In nucleotides, the CDR3 is TGTGCCAGCAGTTTACAGGGGGACTATGGCTACACCTTC. Protein: CASSLQGDYGYTF. V gene TRBV12-3 or TRBV12-4 combines with J gene TRBJ1-2; 7 bases are a match to TRBD1. This CDR3 has 13 amino acids. V lost 2 bases to trimming and J lost 3 bases; unmatched junction nucleotides: 0.

The chain employs TRBV6-6 and TRBJ2-5, with 14 bases lining up with TRBD2. CDR1 is MNHNY and CDR2 is SVGAGI in the germline V gene (reference sequence). There are 18 residues in the CDR3. V lost 5 bases to trimming and J lost 4 bases; unmatched junction nucleotides: 12. CDR3 in DNA: TGTGCCAGCAGTCTAGGACTAGCGGGGGGCCAAAGGAGAGAGACCCAGTACTTC. It yields the protein CASSLGLAGGQRRETQYF.

The chain links TRBV4-2 to TRBJ2-5, with TRBD2 identical over 10 bases. Trimming cost V 0 bases and J 5 bases; bases outside gene matches: 6. Germline lookup yields CDR1 LGHNA and CDR2 YNFKEQ. The CDR3 is 16 residues long. Written as DNA, the CDR3 is TGTGCCAGCAGCCAAGATAGCGGGGGGTATTGGGAGACCCAGTACTTC. Its protein product is CASSQDSGGYWETQYF.

This clone has only a few counts. The gene calls are TRBV30 and TRBJ2-7; perhaps TRBD2 as D (5 bases). Germline CDR1 is GTSNPN and CDR2 is SVGIG (reference sequence). The ends were cut back, 3 bases at V and 2 bases at J, with 17 bases in the middle. CDR3 length: 15 residues. The CDR3 DNA sequence: TGTGCCTGGAGGGATCAGCGGAAGGGTACCTACGAGCAGTACTTC. Encoded protein: CAWRDQRKGTYEQYF.

The J gene is TRBJ2-7, the V gene TRBV7-9, with 10 positions matching TRBD2. Germline loops: CDR1 SEHNR, CDR2 FQNEAQ (reference sequence). V lost 5 bases to trimming and J lost 7 bases; unmatched junction nucleotides: 5. The CDR3 contains 13 residues. CDR3 in amino acids: CASSPGTSVEQYF. The DNA for the CDR3 is TGTGCCAGCAGCCCCGGGACTAGCGTTGAGCAGTACTTC.

The CDR3 is CASSLSRANTGELFF. CDR3 coding DNA: TGCGCCAGCAGCTTGTCCCGGGCGAACACCGGGGAGCTGTTTTTT. This chain joins TRBV5-1 and TRBJ2-2; D not resolved. The germline V gene has CDR1 SGHRS and CDR2 YFSETQ. The CDR3 covers 15 residues. Between the trimmed V and J ends, which lost 1 base and 0 bases, there was a span of 7 bases.

The V and J genes are TRBV7-2 and TRBJ1-5; D may be TRBD1 (5 bases). The length of the CDR3 is 14 residues. From germline, CDR1 is SGHTA and CDR2 FQGNSA. Trimming removed 5 bases from V and 8 bases from J, with 16 bases in between. The CDR3 nucleotides read TGTGCCAGCAGCCCCCGCGGGGGGTACGAGCCCCAGCATTTT. This sequence encodes CASSPRGGYEPQHF. Together with reference TRBV7-2 and TRBJ1-5, the CDR3 gives the full variable domain: GAGVSQSPSNKVTEKGKDVELRCDPISGHTALYWYRQSLGQGLEFLIYFQGNSAPDKSGLPSDRFSAERTGGSVSTLTIQRTQQEDSAVYLCASSPRGGYEPQHFGDGTRLSIL.

This clone showed up just once. This chain links TRBV21-1 with TRBJ1-2; the listed D gene, TRBD1, was not tested against the DNA. TRBV21-1 is noted as a pseudogene. This CDR3 is built from 15 residues. This chain's CDR3 is CASSAQPGRSRSYTF. DNA for the CDR3: TGTGCCAGCAGCGCCCAACCAGGCAGGTCTCGGAGCTACACCTTC.

This rearrangement joins TRBV6-5 to TRBJ2-1, with TRBD2 as a possible D gene (7 bases). This CDR3 is built from 14 residues. Germline V gives CDR1 MNHEY, CDR2 SVGAGI. Trimming took off 4 bases at V and 4 bases at J, with 11 bases between the two ends. CDR3 DNA sequence: TGTGCCAGCAGTTCCGGGGGGCCTTACAATGAGCAGTTCTTC. Translated: CASSSGGPYNEQFF.

This chain uses TRBV5-1 with TRBJ2-1, with D possibly being TRBD2 (5 bases). Germline CDR1 reads SGHRS; CDR2 reads YFSETQ. Trimming stripped 0 bases from V and 4 bases from J, with 14 bases between. This CDR3 has 16 amino acids. This CDR3 is CASSLGGLGFYNEQFF. As DNA, the CDR3 is TGCGCCAGCAGCTTGGGCGGGTTGGGCTTTTACAATGAGCAGTTCTTC.

This chain connects TRBV10-2 to TRBJ1-6; no firm D call. V was shortened by 3 bases and J by 5 bases, with 8 bases between the two germline ends. Looked up from germline, CDR1 is WSHSY and CDR2 is SAAADI. The CDR3 spans 14 residues. CDR3 DNA sequence: TGCGCCAGCAGTGATGGGCGGGATAATTCACCCCTCCACTTT. Translating it yields CASSDGRDNSPLHF.

This rearrangement joins TRBV2 to TRBJ1-6; a possible D gene is TRBD1 (5 bases). V was pared by 9 bases and J by 4 bases, with 10 bases between. CDR1 SNHLY and CDR2 FYNNEI come from the germline V gene. The CDR3 length is 13 residues. The CDR3 nucleotides read TGTGCCAGTTCACAGGAGTATAATTCACCCCTCCACTTT. It encodes CASSQEYNSPLHF.

The chain couples TRBV5-1 to TRBJ2-7; TRBD1 aligns across 8 bases. V trimming: 0 bases; J trimming: 4 bases; junction bases outside the gene matches: 6. The CDR3 runs to 15 residues. Germline CDR1 SGHRS, CDR2 YFSETQ. CDR3 loop: CASSLAQGARYEQYF. The CDR3 bases are TGCGCCAGCAGCTTGGCCCAGGGGGCGAGGTACGAGCAGTACTTC.